Below, 3 T cell receptor beta chains from the same sample are listed, as sequenced in a study of blood T cell repertoires in COVID-19. Here immunoSEQ multiplex PCR was the method, and the copy in TCRdb shows in-frame clones only, minus some. The sample contains 200,000 to 250,000 clones, about nine tenths of which appear only once. Specimen: peripheral blood. The receptor set was obtained from a man of 80 years or more with acute or convalescent COVID-19.

The table lists this clone with a count of one. The CDR3 sequence: CASSSAGWETQYF. CDR3 DNA sequence: TGTGCCAGTAGTTCGGCGGGATGGGAGACCCAGTACTTC. V usage is TRBV19 and J usage is TRBJ2-5; TRBD2 might be the D (6 bases). CDR1 and CDR2 (germline): LNHDA, SQIVND (reference sequence). Between the trimmed V and J ends, which lost 5 bases and 5 bases, there was a span of 12 bases. The CDR3 loop spans 13 amino acids.

Only one count was recorded for this clone. The chain joins TRBV7-9 to TRBJ2-7, with 7 bases aligning to TRBD2. With 2 bases clipped from V and 3 bases from J, the junction kept 4 bases outside the gene matches. Germline values: CDR1 SEHNR, CDR2 FQNEAQ (reference sequence). This CDR3 contains 14 residues. CDR3 nucleotides: TGTGCCAGCAGCTTATTGCGGGAGCTCTACGAGCAGTACGTC. Translating it yields CASSLLRELYEQYV.

The chain links TRBV5-1 to TRBJ1-2, with D perhaps TRBD1 (6 bases). Trimming removed 6 bases at V and 6 bases at J, with 18 bases between. Germline CDR1 reads SGHRS; CDR2 reads YFSETQ. CDR3 size: 14 residues. The CDR3 bases are TGCGCCAGCACCAAACCCGGGACAACAAATGGCTACACCTTC. This codes for CASTKPGTTNGYTF. The full variable domain, completed using reference TRBV5-1 and TRBJ1-2, is KAGVTQTPRYLIKTRGQQVTLSCSPISGHRSVSWYQQTPGQGLQFLFEYFSETQRNKGNFPGRFSGRQFSNSRSEMNVSTLELGDSALYLCASTKPGTTNGYTFGSGTRLTVV.